This T cell receptor beta chain came from a study of T cell repertoires in ileal Crohn's disease. Study observations and caveats: Compared with non-smokers, active smokers at surgery showed more clonal expansions.

Patients were adults with ileal or ileocolonic Crohn's disease needing resection. Per sample, roughly 0.45 micrograms of biopsy DNA were TCRB immunosequenced. Here immunoSEQ multiplex PCR was the method, and the copy in TCRdb shows in-frame clones only, minus some. Of some 27,000 clones detected, around 80% appear once; the ten largest clones hold around a fifth. Comments on this clone: Its target is not known.

V was pared by 0 bases and J by 7 bases, with 9 bases between. The CDR3 is 13 amino acids. CDR1 and CDR2 from the germline V gene are MGHRA and YSYEKL. What was sequenced was ileal tissue. The chain employs TRBV4-1 and TRBJ1-1, with D possibly matching TRBD1 (6 bases). This sequence originates from an adult with Crohn's disease. Here the CDR3 DNA reads TGCGCCAGCAGCCAAGATGAAGGGGGTGAAGCTTTCTTT. Translated: CASSQDEGGEAFF.